This T cell receptor beta chain stems from a study of T cells in Graves' hyperthyroidism and ophthalmopathy. Study-level information: Specimen type is peripheral blood, collected at initial diagnosis prior to any treatment.

This CDR3 has 13 residues. CDR1 and CDR2 from the germline V gene are GTSNPN and SVGIG (reference sequence). V lost 7 bases and J lost 1, with 14 bases in between. General study points: Progression to ophthalmopathy was predicted a median of approximately 6.4 months early.

This clonotype was seen many times. Its matching antigen is unknown. RNA transcripts served as the template for amplifying TCR beta CDR3 regions. During a first-round RT-PCR of the TCR CDR3, the HTBI primer set was used. TCRdb itself ran the multiplex PCR reads through MiXCR, one entry per CDR3 protein. The table shows roughly 350,000 distinct CDR3 sequences, with around 15% occurring only once. The sample comprised blood. The J gene is TRBJ2-7, the V gene TRBV30; D is perhaps TRBD1 (6 bases). The receptor comes from a young woman with Graves' ophthalmopathy. CDR3 nucleotides: TGTGCCTCGACCAGGGGTGGGTCCTACGAGCAGTACTTC. Protein sequence: CASTRGGSYEQYF. The entire variable domain, with the rest obtained from reference TRBV30 and TRBJ2-7, is as follows: SQTIHQWPATLVQPVGSPLSLECTVEGTSNPNLYWYRQAAGRGLQLLFYSVGIGQISSEVPQNLSASRPQDRQFILSSKKLLLSDSGFYLCASTRGGSYEQYFGPGTRLTVT.